This entry lists 8 T cell receptor beta chains sequenced from one sample in a study of T cell responses to AZD1222 COVID-19 vaccine. Clones were sequenced by immunoSEQ multiplex PCR, and TCRdb holds only the in-frame ones, with some missing. The sample includes 95,000 to 100,000 clones, roughly 90% of them seen just once. Material: peripheral blood, obtained on day 0 of AZD1222 vaccination. The receptors here all came from an adult in good health.

This chain joins TRBV18 and TRBJ2-5; D is ambiguous. The ends were cut back, 3 bases at V and 2 bases at J, with 7 bases in the middle. Germline V gives CDR1 KGHSH, CDR2 LQKENI. The CDR3 is 13 residues long. The CDR3 DNA follows: TGTGCCAGCTCACCTAACACTCAAGAGACCCAGTACTTC. It yields the protein CASSPNTQETQYF. Based on the CDR3 plus reference TRBV18 and TRBJ2-5, the full variable domain is NAGVMQNPRHLVRRRGQEARLRCSPMKGHSHVYWYRQLPEEGLKFMVYLQKENIIDESGMPKERFSAEFPKEGPSILRIQQVVRGDSAAYFCASSPNTQETQYFGPGTRLLVL.

This rearrangement joins TRBV27 to TRBJ2-1, with 10 bases fitting TRBD2. The germline CDR1 and CDR2 sequences are MNHEY and SMNVEV (reference sequence). J was trimmed by 7 bases and V by 4 bases; bases with no gene match: 10. The CDR3 has 16 amino acids. CDR3: CASSSGTSGARNEQFF. The DNA of the CDR3 is TGTGCCAGCAGTTCGGGAACTAGCGGGGCAAGAAATGAGCAGTTCTTC.

CDR3 sequence reads: CASSVVDYPYEQYF. The CDR3 DNA sequence: TGTGCCAGCAGCGTAGTAGACTATCCCTACGAGCAGTACTTC. V is TRBV9 and J is TRBJ2-7; maybe TRBD2 (5 bases). The germline V gene has CDR1 SGDLS and CDR2 YYNGEE. The CDR3 runs 14 residues. V gave up 0 bases and J gave up 2 bases, with 9 bases separating them.

The CDR3 is CASSLLFGGDSPLHF. The CDR3 DNA sequence: TGTGCCAGCAGCCTCCTGTTTGGCGGGGATTCACCCCTCCACTTT. The rearrangement joins TRBV7-2 to TRBJ1-6; no clear D. Trimming shortened V by 5 bases and J by 8 bases, and 16 bases separated the two germline ends. Germline V CDR1 and CDR2: SGHTA, FQGNSA. The CDR3 loop spans 15 amino acids.

V and J are TRBV6-5 and TRBJ1-5, with 7 nucleotides matching TRBD1. The germline gives CDR1 MNHEY, CDR2 SVGAGI. CDR3 length: 15 residues. V lost 6 bases, J lost 3 bases, and 8 bases stayed unmatched. DNA of the CDR3: TGTGCCAGCAGACCCCGGGGACAGTTCAATCAGCCCCAGCATTTT. It translates to CASRPRGQFNQPQHF.

V and J are TRBV30 and TRBJ2-7; D gene ambiguous. Germline CDR1 is GTSNPN and CDR2 is SVGIG (reference sequence). The CDR3 runs 11 residues. V was cut by 0 bases and J by 6 bases, with 6 bases left in between. The CDR3 DNA reads as TGTGCCTGGAGTGTACGTGCCGAGCAGTACTTC. Encoded protein: CAWSVRAEQYF.

J is TRBJ2-7 and V is TRBV2; D may correspond to TRBD1 or TRBD2 (5 bases each). The CDR3 length is 12 residues. Deletions cut 11 bases from V and 2 bases from J, with 13 bases between. CDR1 is SNHLY and CDR2 is FYNNEI in the germline V gene. CDR3: CAGGQGTYEQYF. CDR3 nucleotide sequence: TGTGCCGGGGGTCAGGGTACCTACGAGCAGTACTTC.

V and J are TRBV3-1 (or the pseudogene TRBV3-2) and TRBJ1-5; D possibly corresponds to TRBD1 (5 bases). Trimming removed 1 base at V and 0 bases at J, with 10 bases between. The CDR3 is 16 amino acids. Per germline, CDR1 LGHDT and CDR2 YNNKEL (reference sequence). CDR3 sequence (DNA): TGTGCCAGCAGCCAAGTCCAGGGAATTAGCAATCAGCCCCAGCATTTT. This sequence encodes CASSQVQGISNQPQHF.